Below, one T cell receptor beta chain is given with its context. Assay: immunoSEQ multiplex PCR; the TCRdb copy retains only in-frame clones and omits some. The table shows 110,000 to 150,000 clones, with roughly 90% occurring only once. The record originates from a study of blood T cell repertoires in COVID-19. Trimming took 10 bases from V and 6 from J, leaving 13 bases between them. The CDR3 extends over 12 amino acids. Per germline, CDR1 MDHEN and CDR2 SYDVKM. The V call is TRBV28, the J call TRBJ1-5, with D tentatively TRBD1 (6 bases). The sequence derives from a man aged 45-65 years with active or convalescent COVID-19. Sequencing was performed on peripheral blood. The CDR3 DNA sequence: TGTGCCACCTTACAGGGAAGTCAGCCCCAGCATTTT. Amino acid sequence: CATLQGSQPQHF.